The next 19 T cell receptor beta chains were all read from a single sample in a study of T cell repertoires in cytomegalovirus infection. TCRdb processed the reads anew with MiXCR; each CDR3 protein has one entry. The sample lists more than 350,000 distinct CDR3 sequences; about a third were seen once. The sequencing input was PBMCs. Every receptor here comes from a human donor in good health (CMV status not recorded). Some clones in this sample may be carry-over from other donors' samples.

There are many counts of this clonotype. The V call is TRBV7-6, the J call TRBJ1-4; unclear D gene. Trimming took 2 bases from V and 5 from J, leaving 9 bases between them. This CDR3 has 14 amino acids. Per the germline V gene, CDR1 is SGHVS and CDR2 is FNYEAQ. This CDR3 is CASSLRETNEKLFF. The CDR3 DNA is TGTGCCAGCAGCTTAAGGGAGACCAATGAAAAACTGTTTTTT.

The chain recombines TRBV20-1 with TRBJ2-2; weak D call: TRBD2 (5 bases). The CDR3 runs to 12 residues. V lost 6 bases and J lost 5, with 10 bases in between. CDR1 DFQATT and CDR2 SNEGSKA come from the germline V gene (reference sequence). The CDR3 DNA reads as TGCAGTGCCGGCGGGTGGACCGGGGAGCTGTTTTTT. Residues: CSAGGWTGELFF.

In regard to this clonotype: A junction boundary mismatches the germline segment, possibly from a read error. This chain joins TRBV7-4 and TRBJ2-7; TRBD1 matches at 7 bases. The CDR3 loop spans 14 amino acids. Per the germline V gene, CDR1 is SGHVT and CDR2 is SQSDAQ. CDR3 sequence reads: CASSLMTGSYEQYF. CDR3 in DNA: TGTGCTAGCAGCTTAATGACAGGGTCCTACGAGCAGTACTTC.

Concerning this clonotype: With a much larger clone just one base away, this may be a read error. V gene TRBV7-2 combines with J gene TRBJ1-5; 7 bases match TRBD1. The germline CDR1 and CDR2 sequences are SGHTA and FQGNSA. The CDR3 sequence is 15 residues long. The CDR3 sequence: CASSYRQGDNQPQPF. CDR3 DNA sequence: TGTGCCAGCAGCTATAGGCAGGGGGACAATCAGCCCCAGCCTTTT.

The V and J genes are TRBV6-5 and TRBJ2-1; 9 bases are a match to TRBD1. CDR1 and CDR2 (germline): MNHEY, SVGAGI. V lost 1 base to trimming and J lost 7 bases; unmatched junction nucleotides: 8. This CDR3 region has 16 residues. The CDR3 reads CASSYWEGQGLNEQFF. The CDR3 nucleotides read TGTGCCAGCAGTTACTGGGAGGGACAGGGTCTAAATGAGCAGTTCTTC.

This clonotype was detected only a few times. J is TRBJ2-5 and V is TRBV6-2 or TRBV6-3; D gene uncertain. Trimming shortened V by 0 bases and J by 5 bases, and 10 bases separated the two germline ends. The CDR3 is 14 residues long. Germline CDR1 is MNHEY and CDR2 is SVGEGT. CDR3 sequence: CASSYSNQWETQYF. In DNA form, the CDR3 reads TGTGCCAGCAGTTACTCGAACCAGTGGGAGACCCAGTACTTC.

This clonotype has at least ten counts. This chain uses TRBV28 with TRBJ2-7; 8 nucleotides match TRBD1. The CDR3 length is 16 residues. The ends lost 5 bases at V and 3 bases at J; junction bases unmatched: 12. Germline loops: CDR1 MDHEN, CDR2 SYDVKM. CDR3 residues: CASSDNRDRRYYEQYF. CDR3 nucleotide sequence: TGTGCCAGCAGTGACAACCGGGACAGGCGTTACTACGAGCAGTACTTC.

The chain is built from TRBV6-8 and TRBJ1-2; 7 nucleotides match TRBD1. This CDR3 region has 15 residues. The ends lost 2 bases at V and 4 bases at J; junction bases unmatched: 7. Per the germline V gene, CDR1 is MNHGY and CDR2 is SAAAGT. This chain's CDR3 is CASSYQISGGYGYTF. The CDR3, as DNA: TGTGCCAGCAGTTACCAAATATCAGGGGGCTATGGCTACACCTTC.

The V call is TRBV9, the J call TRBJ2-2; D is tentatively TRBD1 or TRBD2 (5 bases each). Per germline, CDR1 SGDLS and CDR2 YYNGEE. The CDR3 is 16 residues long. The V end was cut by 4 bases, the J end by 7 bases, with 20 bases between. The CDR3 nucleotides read TGTGCCAGCAGCACAGCTGACGGATGGGGGAACGGGGAGCTGTTTTTT. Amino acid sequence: CASSTADGWGNGELFF.

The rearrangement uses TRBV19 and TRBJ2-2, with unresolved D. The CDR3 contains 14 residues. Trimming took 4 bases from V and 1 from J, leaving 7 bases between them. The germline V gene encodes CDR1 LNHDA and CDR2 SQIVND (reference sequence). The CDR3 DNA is TGTGCCAGTAGTAGTCCAGGGAACACCGGGGAGCTGTTTTTT. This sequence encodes CASSSPGNTGELFF.

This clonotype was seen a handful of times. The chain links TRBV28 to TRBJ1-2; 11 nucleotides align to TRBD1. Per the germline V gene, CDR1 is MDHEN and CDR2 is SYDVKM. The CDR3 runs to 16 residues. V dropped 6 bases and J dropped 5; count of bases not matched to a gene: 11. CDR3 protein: CASRPAGTGGNYGYTF. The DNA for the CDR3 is TGTGCCAGCAGACCAGCTGGGACAGGGGGGAATTATGGCTACACCTTC.

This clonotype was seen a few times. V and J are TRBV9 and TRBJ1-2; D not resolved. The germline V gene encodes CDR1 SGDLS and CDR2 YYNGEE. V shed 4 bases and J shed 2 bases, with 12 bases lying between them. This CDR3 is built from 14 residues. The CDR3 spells CASSTGRTNYGYTF. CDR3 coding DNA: TGTGCCAGCAGCACGGGGAGGACCAACTATGGCTACACCTTC.

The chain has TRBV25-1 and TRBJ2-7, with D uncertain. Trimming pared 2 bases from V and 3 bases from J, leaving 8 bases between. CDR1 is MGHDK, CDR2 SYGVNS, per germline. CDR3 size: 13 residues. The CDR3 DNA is TGTGCCAGCAGTGAACGGGCAGACTACGAGCAGTACTTC. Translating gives CASSERADYEQYF.

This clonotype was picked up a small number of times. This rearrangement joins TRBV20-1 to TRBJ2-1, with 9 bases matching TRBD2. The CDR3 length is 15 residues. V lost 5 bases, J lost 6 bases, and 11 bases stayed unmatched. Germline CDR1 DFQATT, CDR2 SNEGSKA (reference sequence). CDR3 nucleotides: TGCAGTGCTTATCCCGGGACTAGCCAGGGCAATGAGCAGTTCTTC. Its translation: CSAYPGTSQGNEQFF.

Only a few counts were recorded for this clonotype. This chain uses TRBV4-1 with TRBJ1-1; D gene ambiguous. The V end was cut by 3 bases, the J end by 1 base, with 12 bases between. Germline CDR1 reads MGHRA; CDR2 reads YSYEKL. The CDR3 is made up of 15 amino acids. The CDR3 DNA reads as TGCGCCAGCAGCCACGACGACACGCCGAACACTGAAGCTTTCTTT. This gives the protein CASSHDDTPNTEAFF.

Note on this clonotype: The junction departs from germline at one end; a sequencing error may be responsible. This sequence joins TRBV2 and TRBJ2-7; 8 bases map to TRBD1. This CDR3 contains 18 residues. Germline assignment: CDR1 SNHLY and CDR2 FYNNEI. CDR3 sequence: CDSSDDYQGQALSYEQYF. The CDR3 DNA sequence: TGTGACAGCAGTGACGACTATCAGGGACAGGCACTCTCCTACGAGCAGTACTTC.

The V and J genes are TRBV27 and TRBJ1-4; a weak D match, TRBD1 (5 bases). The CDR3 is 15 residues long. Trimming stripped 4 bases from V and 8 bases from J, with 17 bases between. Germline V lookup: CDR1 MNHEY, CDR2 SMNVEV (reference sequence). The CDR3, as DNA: TGTGCCAGCAGTTACAGGCCCAGGGCGGGGGAAAAACTGTTTTTT. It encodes CASSYRPRAGEKLFF. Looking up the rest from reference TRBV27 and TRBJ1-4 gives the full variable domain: EAQVTQNPRYLITVTGKKLTVTCSQNMNHEYMSWYRQDPGLGLRQIYYSMNVEVTDKGDVPEGYKVSRKEKRNFPLILESPSPNQTSLYFCASSYRPRAGEKLFFGSGTQLSVL.

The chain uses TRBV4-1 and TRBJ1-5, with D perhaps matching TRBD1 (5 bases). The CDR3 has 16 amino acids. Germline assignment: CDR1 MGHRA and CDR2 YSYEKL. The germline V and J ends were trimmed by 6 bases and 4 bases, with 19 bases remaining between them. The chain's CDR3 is CASSDTPTGGNQPQHF. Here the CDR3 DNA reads TGCGCCAGCAGTGACACTCCGACGGGGGGAAATCAGCCCCAGCATTTT.

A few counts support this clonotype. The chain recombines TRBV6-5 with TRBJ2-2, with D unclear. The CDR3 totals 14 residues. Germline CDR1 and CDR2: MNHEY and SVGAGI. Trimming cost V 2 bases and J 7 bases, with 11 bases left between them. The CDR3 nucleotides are TGTGCCAGCAGTTACAAGATGAGGAGCGGGGAGCTGTTTTTT. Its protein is CASSYKMRSGELFF.